The clone carrying this T cell receptor (beta chain) was seen more than once but under ten times. What it recognizes is unknown. This entry is derived from a study of T cells after yellow fever vaccination. General study results and limits: The CD4 and CD8 compartments had a small share of their clonotypes in common. The bulk population could contribute abundant contaminating clonotypes to FACS-sorted repertoires. Weaker in magnitude, the secondary response showed a faster peak on day 5 versus 15.

TCRdb reprocessed the 5' RACE reads with MiXCR, giving one entry per CDR3 protein. This table has more than 450,000 distinct CDR3 sequences, around a fifth appearing once. This CDR3 spans 15 amino acids. Looked up from germline, CDR1 is LNHNV and CDR2 is YYDKDF (reference sequence). V was pared by 1 base and J by 0 bases, with 4 bases between. The receptor was derived from a man younger than 35 who received the YFV17D yellow fever vaccine. V is TRBV15 and J is TRBJ2-6; the D is unclear. This specimen consisted of PBMCs, obtained about 21 days after the first yellow fever vaccination. Here the CDR3 DNA reads TGTGCCACCAGCAGAGCAGGCTCTGGGGCCAACGTCCTGACTTTC. This sequence encodes CATSRAGSGANVLTF.